The rows below give T cell receptor beta chains drawn from one sample of a study of beta chain features in type 1 diabetes. Repertoires were generated with immunoSEQ multiplex PCR, while TCRdb's copy carries only in-frame clones and drops some. The sample has hundreds of thousands of clones; roughly an eighth are singletons. Sequenced material: naive CD4+ T cells from blood. The origin of the receptors is a man younger than 40 with type 1 diabetes. CDR3s include the opening cysteine and the closing phenylalanine or tryptophan. Fields, in order: clone size, D gene, J gene, V gene, CDR3 protein, CDR3 DNA. D genes are given only for firm matches. Clone size is not always given. Where it is, it says once, few, many or a class for expanded clones.

>few|TRBD1|TRBJ1-1|TRBV28
CASGQGGYTEAFF
TGTGCCAGCGGCCAAGGGGGCTACACTGAAGCTTTCTTT
>few|TRBD1|TRBJ1-1|TRBV19
CASSPGAGTGGTEAFF
TGTGCCAGTAGCCCCGGAGCCGGGACAGGGGGCACTGAAGCTTTCTTT
>NA|TRBD2|TRBJ2-7|TRBV7-9
CASSTSGGPDEQYF
TGTGCCAGCAGCACTAGCGGAGGGCCGGACGAGCAGTACTTC
>few|NA|TRBJ1-2|TRBV2
CASSERQVLTNYGYTF
TGTGCCAGCAGTGAAAGACAGGTCCTCACCAACTATGGCTACACCTTC
>few|NA|TRBJ2-1|TRBV19
CASISGDSYNEQFF
TGTGCCAGTATTAGCGGCGACTCCTACAATGAGCAGTTCTTC
>NA|TRBD2|TRBJ2-2|TRBV9
CASSPRTSGSLDTGELFF
TGTGCCAGCAGCCCCCGGACTAGCGGGAGCTTGGACACCGGGGAGCTGTTTTTT
>few|NA|TRBJ2-2|TRBV27
CASNLRYRPDGTGELFF
TGTGCCAGTAATCTACGTTACAGGCCTGATGGCACCGGGGAGCTGTTTTTT
>NA|TRBD1|TRBJ2-7|TRBV27
CASSTRQGAYEQYF
TGTGCCAGCAGTACAAGACAGGGAGCCTACGAGCAGTACTTC
>NA|TRBD1|TRBJ2-3|TRBV7-3
CASSLTGQGKDTQYF
TGTGCCAGCAGCTTAACGGGACAGGGGAAAGATACGCAGTATTTT
>few|TRBD1|TRBJ2-2|TRBV19
CASSKDRGDTGELFF
TGTGCCAGTAGTAAGGACAGGGGGGACACCGGGGAGCTGTTTTTT
>few|NA|TRBJ1-1|TRBV7-9
CASSFPQGGTEAFF
TGTGCCAGCAGCTTCCCACAAGGGGGAACTGAAGCTTTCTTT
>NA|NA|TRBJ2-3|TRBV29-1
CSVEGTGLDTQYF
TGCAGCGTTGAGGGTACAGGGTTGGATACGCAGTATTTT
>few|NA|TRBJ1-1|TRBV2
CASRATGNTEAFF
TGTGCCAGCAGGGCAACGGGGAACACTGAAGCTTTCTTT
>few|TRBD1|TRBJ2-7|TRBV9
CASSLGTESSYEQYF
TGTGCCAGCAGCCTCGGGACAGAGAGCTCCTACGAGCAGTACTTC
>few|TRBD1|TRBJ2-3|TRBV5-1
CASSGSGGPDTQYF
TGCGCCAGCAGCGGGTCAGGGGGCCCAGATACGCAGTATTTT
>few|TRBD2|TRBJ2-1|TRBV4-3
CASSRPGVAGGGNEQFF
TGCGCCAGCAGCCGACCGGGGGTAGCGGGAGGCGGTAATGAGCAGTTCTTC
>NA|NA|TRBJ1-5|TRBV30
CAWAGGDGQPQHF
TGTGCCTGGGCAGGAGGGGATGGTCAGCCCCAGCATTTT
>few|NA|TRBJ1-5|TRBV10-3
CAISGQGNQPQHF
TGTGCCATCAGTGGACAGGGCAATCAGCCCCAGCATTTT
>NA|NA|TRBJ2-5|TRBV5-4
CASSLGSDQETQYF
TGTGCCAGCAGCTTGGGAAGCGATCAAGAGACCCAGTACTTC
>few|TRBD1|TRBJ2-6|TRBV27
CASRSGTGASGANVLTF
TGTGCCAGCAGATCCGGGACAGGGGCCTCTGGGGCCAACGTCCTGACTTTC
>NA|NA|TRBJ1-5|TRBV30
CAWSAGDEQPQHF
TGTGCCTGGAGTGCAGGGGATGAGCAGCCCCAGCATTTT
>NA|NA|TRBJ2-7|TRBV4-3
CASSPVRGGPSEQYF
TGCGCCAGCAGCCCCGTTCGGGGTGGACCGTCCGAGCAGTACTTC
>NA|TRBD1|TRBJ2-7|TRBV2
CASFGRRQGFYEQYF
TGTGCCAGCTTTGGAAGACGACAGGGGTTCTACGAGCAGTACTTC
>NA|TRBD2|TRBJ2-2|TRBV4-1
CASSQEELAGGPSGELFF
TGCGCCAGCAGCCAGGAAGAACTAGCGGGAGGGCCATCCGGGGAGCTGTTTTTT
>NA|NA|TRBJ2-1|TRBV28
CASSSGSVYNEQFF
TGTGCCAGCAGTTCCGGGAGCGTGTACAATGAGCAGTTCTTC
>NA|NA|TRBJ2-1|TRBV7-3
CASSLRAIGEQFF
TGTGCCAGCAGCTTACGAGCGATCGGTGAGCAGTTCTTC
>NA|TRBD2|TRBJ2-7|TRBV4-2
CASSHGTSGSYEQYF
TGTGCCAGCAGCCATGGGACTAGCGGGAGCTACGAGCAGTACTTC
>NA|NA|TRBJ1-1|TRBV18
CASSPMANTEAFF
TGTGCCAGCTCACCAATGGCGAACACTGAAGCTTTCTTT
>NA|TRBD2|TRBJ2-7|TRBV11-1
CASSSFGVAGDTAYF
TGTGCCAGCAGCTCATTCGGGGTAGCGGGAGACACTGCGTACTTC
>NA|TRBD2|TRBJ2-1|TRBV2
CASSPSSGSYNEQFF
TGTGCCAGCAGTCCCTCAAGCGGGAGCTACAATGAGCAGTTCTTC
>few|NA|TRBJ2-7|TRBV9
CASSVGQVSYEQYF
TGTGCCAGCAGCGTAGGACAGGTCTCCTACGAGCAGTACTTC
>few|NA|TRBJ2-2|TRBV6-5
CASSTTGELFF
TGTGCCAGCAGTACCACTGGGGAGCTGTTTTTT
>NA|NA|TRBJ1-1|TRBV2
CASSAAGAMNTEAFF
TGTGCCAGCAGTGCGGCAGGGGCGATGAACACTGAAGCTTTCTTT
>few|TRBD2|TRBJ2-1|TRBV6-6
CASTDSGGMYNEQFF
TGTGCCAGCACGGATTCGGGAGGAATGTACAATGAGCAGTTCTTC
>NA|NA|TRBJ1-5|TRBV18
CASSLDSNQPQHF
TGTGCCAGCTCCCTAGACAGTAATCAGCCCCAGCATTTT
>NA|NA|TRBJ2-7|TRBV7-2
CASSLINRDYEQYF
TGTGCCAGCAGCTTAATTAACAGGGACTACGAGCAGTACTTC
>NA|TRBD2|TRBJ2-3|TRBV10-3
CAISGLAGVSTGTDTQYF
TGTGCCATCAGTGGGCTAGCGGGAGTGAGTACCGGGACAGATACGCAGTATTTT
>NA|TRBD2|TRBJ2-7|TRBV5-6
CASSLGLLAGVYEQYF
TGTGCCAGCAGCTTGGGGCTCCTAGCGGGAGTATACGAGCAGTACTTC
>few|NA|TRBJ2-7|TRBV6-5
CASKDYYEQYF
TGTGCCAGCAAGGACTACTACGAGCAGTACTTC
>NA|NA|TRBJ2-3|TRBV7-2
CASSRSGQYSTDTQYF
TGTGCCAGCAGCCGATCGGGACAATACTCCACAGATACGCAGTATTTT
>NA|NA|TRBJ1-1|TRBV5-4
CASSLRSMNTEAFF
TGTGCCAGCAGCTTGCGTAGCATGAACACTGAAGCTTTCTTT